The 13 T cell receptor beta chains below come from one sample, sequenced in a study of Graves' ophthalmopathy and Graves' hyperthyroidism. For repertoire sequencing, the TCR beta CDR3 regions were amplified from RNA transcripts. First-round RT-PCR employed HTBI primers, with a second-round multiplex PCR after it. Via MiXCR, TCRdb re-called the multiplex PCR reads, giving one row per CDR3 protein. In the table there are about 740,000 distinct CDR3 sequences, roughly 40% of which are singletons. Material: peripheral blood. The receptors stem from an adult man with Graves' ophthalmopathy.

The gene calls are TRBV14 and TRBJ2-6, with D unresolved. The CDR3 loop spans 13 amino acids. The V gene's germline CDR1 is SGHDN and CDR2 FVKESK. V was cut by 8 bases and J by 6 bases, with 11 bases left in between. CDR3 amino acids: CASSAAEANVLTF. CDR3 in DNA: TGTGCCAGCTCCGCAGCAGAGGCCAACGTCCTGACTTTC.

This rearrangement joins TRBV5-1 to TRBJ2-5; TRBD1 agrees at 7 bases. With 2 bases clipped from V and 1 base from J, the junction kept 5 bases outside the gene matches. CDR1 is SGHRS and CDR2 is YFSETQ in the germline V gene. There are 15 residues in the CDR3. CDR3 in DNA: TGCGCCAGCAGCTTTGGACAGGCGGCCCAAGAGACCCAGTACTTC. It translates to CASSFGQAAQETQYF.

The rearrangement links TRBV6-5 to TRBJ2-7; 12 bases fit TRBD1. CDR3 length: 14 residues. Trimming took 8 bases from V and 6 from J; bases not matched to a gene: 8. CDR1 MNHEY and CDR2 SVGAGI come from the germline V gene. CDR3 bases: TGTGCCAGCTGCGCACCGGGACAGGGGGCCGAGCAGTACTTC. Translated: CASCAPGQGAEQYF.

This chain links TRBV6-6 with TRBJ2-5; D is uncertain. This CDR3 has 17 amino acids. Germline V gene lookup returns CDR1 MNHNY and CDR2 SVGAGI (reference sequence). V lost 0 bases and J 0 bases, leaving 14 bases between the germline ends. The CDR3 spells CASSYSNWNPYQETQYF. The CDR3 DNA follows: TGTGCCAGCAGTTACTCGAATTGGAACCCGTACCAAGAGACCCAGTACTTC.

This clonotype was found many times. The chain employs TRBV29-1 and TRBJ1-2; 9 bases align to TRBD1. V trimming: 4 bases; J trimming: 8 bases; junction bases outside the gene matches: 17. Germline CDR1 is SQVTM and CDR2 is ANQGSEA. This CDR3 spans 16 amino acids. CDR3 sequence reads: CSVARGQGDINLGYTF. CDR3 nucleotides: TGCAGCGTTGCGCGGGGACAGGGCGATATAAATTTGGGCTACACCTTC. Full variable domain (outside the CDR3, taken from reference TRBV29-1 and TRBJ1-2): SAVISQKPSRDICQRGTSLTIQCQVDSQVTMMFWYRQQPGQSLTLIATANQGSEATYESGFVIDKFPISRPNLTFSTLTVSNMSPEDSSIYLCSVARGQGDINLGYTFGSGTRLTVV.

In its sample, this clonotype was seen a few times. The rearrangement links TRBV7-2 to TRBJ2-7, with 7 nucleotides matching TRBD1. Germline V lookup: CDR1 SGHTA, CDR2 FQGNSA. This CDR3 region has 15 residues. V shed 7 bases and J 2 bases; nucleotides not matched to a gene: 11. This CDR3 reads CASTRRAGQAYEQYF. The DNA for the CDR3 is TGTGCCAGCACCCGAAGGGCAGGACAGGCCTACGAGCAGTACTTC.

This clonotype was detected only a few times. This chain uses TRBV10-3 with TRBJ2-7; 7 bases match TRBD2. Germline assignment: CDR1 ENHRY and CDR2 SYGVKD. This CDR3 has 14 residues. The V gene end was trimmed by 2 bases and the J gene end by 6 bases; junction bases not matched to a gene: 7. The CDR3 is CAISEPLPGGEQYF. Here the CDR3 DNA reads TGTGCCATCAGTGAGCCTCTCCCGGGGGGCGAGCAGTACTTC.

This clonotype has a single count. At one end the junction does not follow the germline gene, possibly because of a read error. The rearrangement uses TRBV10-3 and TRBJ1-1; no clear D gene. The CDR3 is made up of 15 amino acids. CDR1 ENHRY and CDR2 SYGVKD come from the germline V gene. In DNA, the CDR3 is TGTGCCAGCAGTCCACGGATGGACGGGAACACTGAAGCTTTCTTT. Amino acids: CASSPRMDGNTEAFF.

The chain is built from TRBV7-9 and TRBJ2-2; D ambiguous. V was shortened by 6 bases and J by 6 bases, with 11 bases between the two germline ends. Looked up from germline, CDR1 is SEHNR and CDR2 is FQNEAQ (reference sequence). The CDR3 has 13 amino acids. The CDR3 DNA is TGTGCCAGCAGTGCACACAGTGCCGGGGAGCTGTTTTTT. Translation gives CASSAHSAGELFF.

Only a few counts were recorded for this clonotype. The V call is TRBV7-9, the J call TRBJ2-7; 7 nucleotides line up with TRBD1. The junction had 10 bases not matched to a gene; V was cut back by 7 bases and J by 1 base. This CDR3 spans 15 amino acids. The germline CDR1 and CDR2 sequences are SEHNR and FQNEAQ (reference sequence). CDR3 DNA: TGTGCCAGCACCCCCGGGACAGACGGTTCCTACGAGCAGTACTTC. Its translation: CASTPGTDGSYEQYF.

This clonotype was detected many times. The chain uses TRBV10-3 and TRBJ2-2; D might be TRBD1 (6 bases). The CDR3 contains 14 residues. Germline V gene lookup returns CDR1 ENHRY and CDR2 SYGVKD. V dropped 6 bases and J dropped 0 bases, with 8 bases sitting between them. In DNA, the CDR3 is TGTGCCATCAGGGACAGCGCGAACACCGGGGAGCTGTTTTTT. Translated: CAIRDSANTGELFF.

The rearrangement links TRBV15 to TRBJ1-2; D is ambiguous. This CDR3 is built from 15 residues. The V gene's germline CDR1 is LNHNV and CDR2 YYDKDF (reference sequence). V was shortened by 0 bases and J by 5 bases, with 13 bases between the two germline ends. The CDR3 sequence is CATSRDTGSVYGYTF. The DNA of the CDR3 is TGTGCCACCAGCAGAGATACGGGGTCAGTTTATGGCTACACCTTC.

The chain couples TRBV12-3 or TRBV12-4 to TRBJ2-7; TRBD1 aligns across 8 bases. This CDR3 has 15 amino acids. V lost 5 bases, J lost 1 base, and 7 bases stayed unmatched. CDR3: CASSPRGRGSYEQYF. The CDR3 nucleotides read TGTGCCAGCAGTCCCAGGGGGCGAGGATCCTACGAGCAGTACTTC.